Following are 3 T cell receptor beta chains from one sample sequenced in a study of technical replicates of blood from a handful of donors. Profiled with immunoSEQ multiplex PCR; TCRdb holds only in-frame clones, not every one. The sample includes 60,000 to 85,000 clones, around 97% of them seen just once. What was sequenced was T cells isolated from PBMCs. Every receptor here comes from a human donor in good health.

The genes are TRBV28 and TRBJ2-4; weak D call: TRBD1 (5 bases). The CDR3 runs to 15 residues. V was clipped by 2 bases and J by 4 bases, with 12 bases between them. CDR1 and CDR2 from the germline V gene are MDHEN and SYDVKM. In nucleotides, the CDR3 is TGTGCCAGCAGTTTAAGGGGCGAAATGAAAAACATTCAGTACTTC. Residues: CASSLRGEMKNIQYF. The full variable domain, its missing parts supplied by reference TRBV28 and TRBJ2-4, is DVKVTQSSRYLVKRTGEKVFLECVQDMDHENMFWYRQDPGLGLRLIYFSYDVKMKEKGDIPEGYSVSREKKERFSLILESASTNQTSMYLCASSLRGEMKNIQYFGAGTRLSVL.

The chain links TRBV28 to TRBJ2-5, with D possibly being TRBD1 (5 bases). V was pared by 4 bases and J by 0 bases, with 12 bases between. This CDR3 is 15 amino acids long. Per germline, CDR1 MDHEN and CDR2 SYDVKM. DNA of the CDR3: TGTGCCAGCAGTTCTCTCGACAGATACCAAGAGACCCAGTACTTC. Translation gives CASSSLDRYQETQYF.

V is TRBV19 and J is TRBJ1-4, with D unresolved. The CDR3 has 15 residues. V lost 1 base and J lost 4, with 10 bases in between. CDR1 LNHDA and CDR2 SQIVND come from the germline V gene (reference sequence). CDR3 sequence (DNA): TGTGCCAGTAGTATAGGGTCTAGGTTTAATGAAAAACTGTTTTTT. Protein sequence: CASSIGSRFNEKLFF.